These T cell receptor beta chains were read from a single sample in a study of cytomegalovirus exposure and HLA in healthy donors. The table came from immunoSEQ multiplex PCR; TCRdb's copy has only in-frame clones and leaves some out. The sample shows some 45,000 clones, roughly 92% of them seen only once. Sequencing was carried out using PBMCs. The receptors originated from a young man in good health and CMV-seronegative. CDR3s include the opening cysteine and the closing phenylalanine or tryptophan. The D gene is left open where the match is weak. Where a row states a size, it is once, few, many or the class of an expanded clone; other rows omit it.

d_gene	abundance	v_gene	j_gene	CDR3nt	CDR3aa
TRBD1	NA	TRBV2	TRBJ2-2	TGTGCCAGCAGGAAGACAGGGACCGGGGAGCTGTTTTTT	CASRKTGTGELFF
NA	NA	TRBV18	TRBJ1-6	TGTGCCAGCTCACCACAGCAGGTTAATTCACCCCTCCACTTT	CASSPQQVNSPLHF
TRBD1	NA	TRBV9	TRBJ2-7	TGTGCCAGCAGCCCAACGAATCTGGGACAGAGCCCCTACGAGCAGTACTTC	CASSPTNLGQSPYEQYF
NA	NA	TRBV13	TRBJ2-5	TGTGCCAGCAGCTTAGACGGGGAGACCCAGTACTTC	CASSLDGETQYF
TRBD1	few	TRBV6-5	TRBJ2-7	TGTGCCAGCAGGGGGACAGGGACCTACGAGCAGTACTTC	CASRGTGTYEQYF
TRBD2	once	TRBV11-2	TRBJ2-4	TGTGCCAGCAGCTTAGTGGGGGGGGTAAACATTCAGTACTTC	CASSLVGGVNIQYF
TRBD1	NA	TRBV5-1	TRBJ2-5	TGCGCCAGCAGCTTGGTAACAGGGGGCGGGGAGACCCAGTACTTC	CASSLVTGGGETQYF
TRBD2	NA	TRBV6-1	TRBJ2-3	TGTGCCAGCAGTGAACTAGCGGAAACAGATACGCAGTATTTT	CASSELAETDTQYF
TRBD1	NA	TRBV6-1	TRBJ1-5	TGTGCCACCTGGGACAGCGAAAGGGGCAATCAGCCCCAGCATTTT	CATWDSERGNQPQHF
NA	NA	TRBV5-1	TRBJ2-1	TGCGCCAGCAGCTTGGTCGGGGAATACAATGAGCAGTTCTTC	CASSLVGEYNEQFF
NA	NA	TRBV19	TRBJ1-2	TGTGCCAGTAGGGAGGGACTGGCCTATGGCTACACCTTC	CASREGLAYGYTF
TRBD1	NA	TRBV11-1	TRBJ1-2	TGTGCCAGCAGCCCCGACAGGGACTATGGCTACACCTTC	CASSPDRDYGYTF
NA	NA	TRBV16	TRBJ2-1	TGTGCCAGCAGCCAATCAAGGGTGGGACTGAATGAGCAGTTCTTC	CASSQSRVGLNEQFF
NA	NA	TRBV5-1	TRBJ1-1	TGCGCCAGCAGCGCGACGACAGGAACGGCGCGTGGCGCTTTCTTT	CASSATTGTARGAFF
TRBD1	NA	TRBV7-2	TRBJ2-1	TGTGCCAGCAGCCCAAGGACAGGGGGCGACTACTACAATGAGCAGTTCTTC	CASSPRTGGDYYNEQFF
TRBD2	NA	TRBV2	TRBJ2-7	TGTGCCGGTTCAACGACTAGCGGGGGGAACGAGCAGTACTTC	CAGSTTSGGNEQYF
NA	once	TRBV4-1	TRBJ2-1	TGCGCCAGCAGCCAATCAGATCTAGAGGCGCAGTTCTTC	CASSQSDLEAQFF
NA	NA	TRBV19	TRBJ2-2	TGTGCCAGTAGTATTGCCAGGGCGGAAACCGGGGAGCTGTTTTTT	CASSIARAETGELFF
NA	NA	TRBV11-1	TRBJ2-1	TGTGCCAGCAGCTTAATCGGGCGGGGACGAGATGAGCAGTTCTTC	CASSLIGRGRDEQFF
TRBD1	NA	TRBV15	TRBJ1-1	TGTGCCACCAGCAGAGAGAAGGGGGCTACTGAAGCTTTCTTT	CATSREKGATEAFF
NA	NA	TRBV19	TRBJ1-5	TGTGCCAGTAGTGACAGGAACCATTATCAGCCCCAGCATTTT	CASSDRNHYQPQHF
TRBD1	NA	TRBV6-5	TRBJ2-7	TGTGCCAGCAGTCGAGGGACAGGGGAAGACGAGCAGTACTTC	CASSRGTGEDEQYF
NA	NA	TRBV7-9	TRBJ2-7	TGTGCCAGCAGCCGGAGTCAGGGACTCAACGAGCAGTACTTC	CASSRSQGLNEQYF
TRBD2	NA	TRBV5-4	TRBJ2-1	TGTGCCAGCAGCCCTAAACTAGCGGGAAGATACAATGAGCAGTTCTTC	CASSPKLAGRYNEQFF
NA	NA	TRBV5-1	TRBJ1-1	TGCGCCAGCAGCTCCAGGACTCTGAACACTGAAGCTTTCTTT	CASSSRTLNTEAFF
TRBD2	NA	TRBV27	TRBJ2-4	TGTGCCAGCAGTGCATGGACTAGCGGGAGGCTTGGGTCGCTAGCCAAAAACATTCAGTACTTC	CASSAWTSGRLGSLAKNIQYF
NA	NA	TRBV6-1	TRBJ1-1	TGTGCCAGCAGTGATTTCAGGGTCTCCATGAACACTGAAGCTTTCTTT	CASSDFRVSMNTEAFF
NA	NA	TRBV5-6	TRBJ2-1	TGTGCCAGCAGAAAAGGTCACATCGGGACTCGGAACAGTAATGAGCAGTTCTTC	CASRKGHIGTRNSNEQFF
NA	once	TRBV6-5	TRBJ2-2	TGTGCCAGCAATGAGCGGGCAGGGTTAAACGGGGAGCTGTTTTTT	CASNERAGLNGELFF
NA	NA	TRBV4-1	TRBJ2-1	TGCGCCAGCAGCCAAGTAGGTGAGGCAAATGAGCAGTTCTTC	CASSQVGEANEQFF
TRBD1	NA	TRBV19	TRBJ1-3	TGTGCCAGTACCCGACAGGGGGTCTTCTCTGGAAACACCATATATTTT	CASTRQGVFSGNTIYF
TRBD1	NA	TRBV28	TRBJ1-2	TGTGCCACACACTACCGGGACAGATATGGCTACACCTTC	CATHYRDRYGYTF
NA	NA	TRBV7-3	TRBJ2-3	TGTGCCTCGGGGATGGGGAGCACAGATACGCAGTATTTT	CASGMGSTDTQYF
NA	NA	TRBV9	TRBJ1-1	TGTGCCAGCAGCGTAGGACCAGGGTCGAACACTGAAGCTTTCTTT	CASSVGPGSNTEAFF
NA	NA	TRBV21-1	TRBJ1-2	TGTGCCAGCAGCAAAGGGCGAAGGGAGGGCTACACCTTC	CASSKGRREGYTF
TRBD1	NA	TRBV15	TRBJ1-5	TGTGCCACCAGCGAAGGGACAGGCCATCAGCCCCAGCATTTT	CATSEGTGHQPQHF
TRBD1	NA	TRBV10-3	TRBJ2-7	TGTGCCATACGGACAGGGAACTACGAGCAGTACTTC	CAIRTGNYEQYF
NA	NA	TRBV5-1	TRBJ1-1	TGCGCCAGCAGCTTGGGGGCAGGGATTGAAGCTTTCTTT	CASSLGAGIEAFF
TRBD1	NA	TRBV7-9	TRBJ1-2	TGTGCCAGCAGCTTAGGGGACAGGGTAGAGGATGGCTACACCTTC	CASSLGDRVEDGYTF
NA	few	TRBV7-3	TRBJ2-3	TGTGCCAGCAGCTTATATCTCACAGATACGCAGTATTTT	CASSLYLTDTQYF
NA	NA	TRBV7-3	TRBJ2-1	TGTGCCAGCAGCTTAAGGAGCGATGAGCAGTTCTTC	CASSLRSDEQFF
TRBD1	NA	TRBV28	TRBJ2-3	TGTGCCAGCAGTTCCGGACAGGGGGCTTTCACAGATACGCAGTATTTT	CASSSGQGAFTDTQYF